This record covers a single T cell receptor (beta chain). This clonotype was seen at least ten times. What antigen it recognizes has not been identified. Base qualities are not recorded, but no much larger clone differs from it by a single base. The record originates from a study of T cells in Graves' hyperthyroidism and ophthalmopathy (dated by TCRdb to about 2019). A note on the overall study: Peripheral blood samples were taken at the time of initial diagnosis, prior to any treatment. To identify distinguishing TCR V-J signatures, a discovery cohort of some 99 patients was used, comprising 40 to 45 with Graves' ophthalmopathy and around 57 with stable Graves' hyperthyroidism. Whether ophthalmopathy could be predicted prospectively was tested in an independent validation cohort made up of roughly 19 hyperthyroidism patients plus 17 patients who later progressed to ophthalmopathy. The 90 to 100 discovery patients were randomly divided into training and test sets at a 7:3 ratio. The study also compared thyroid tissue and blood T-cell repertoires from over 5 Graves' hyperthyroidism patients. Following sampling, methimazole starting at 30 mg daily was given to hyperthyroidism patients, and high-dose intravenous methylprednisolone was given to ophthalmopathy patients. The paper describes TCR Vbeta CDR3 sequencing of 120 to 150 peripheral blood samples, made up of fewer than 50 ophthalmopathy patients, around 73 hyperthyroidism patients and 17 progressor patients.

Overall results and qualifications from the work: Most expanded thyroid clonotypes (frequency above 0.001) were also detected in blood, a finding suggesting that blood repertoires may reflect thyroid immune responses. In validation, the model predicted progression to ophthalmopathy with approximately 70% sensitivity and 72% to 85% specificity, a median of about 6.7 months before onset. No statistical method was used to set the sample size in advance, and investigators knew the group allocation. Ophthalmopathy was separated from stable hyperthyroidism by a 13 V-J signature model, with over 85% sensitivity and around 81% specificity obtained in cross-validation and 80%/75% obtained in testing.

A patient counted as having stable Graves' hyperthyroidism if no progression to ophthalmopathy occurred over 18 months of follow-up. Hyperthyroidism patients were newly diagnosed, with disease duration under 2 months, and aged 18 to 65 years. The study excluded patients with uncontrolled infections, other autoimmune diseases, pregnancy or lactation. Diagnoses relied on clinical symptoms, serum thyroxine and TRAb, thyroid ultrasound and orbital computed tomography. PBMCs were separated from 7.5 to 10 ml of fresh peripheral blood using Ficoll-Paque density gradient centrifugation. Total RNA was extracted with Trizol reagent, and quality was checked on an Agilent 2100 Bioanalyzer. Trimming accounts for 5 bases at V and 6 bases at J, while the number of junction bases matched to no gene is 11. From a lookup of the germline V gene, CDR1 and CDR2 are SGHTA and FQGNSA. There are 16 amino acids in the CDR3, from cysteine to phenylalanine inclusive. Only CDR3 DNA remains: 48 bases, in frame from the first base.

TCR beta CDR3 regions were amplified from RNA transcripts. The first round of RT-PCR for the TCR CDR3 was performed with the HTBI primer set and the Qiagen OneStep RT-PCR kit. Libraries were constructed in a second round of multiplex PCR, after which size selection and purification were performed. Sequencing of the libraries was done on an Illumina HiSeq2000 using paired-end 100 bp reads. In the original analysis: Raw data were processed with SOAPnuke, discarding reads with adapters, uncalled bases, mean Phred below 15, or no exact constant-primer or identifier match. COPE v1.2.5 was used to merge the high-quality paired reads, and each unique nucleotide sequence was defined as a clonotype. Clonotypes were aligned to IMGT TRBV, TRBD and TRBJ reference segments using MiTCR v1.1. The analysis was restricted to V-J combinations with a frequency above 0.0001, which together covered 98% to 99.2% of the repertoires. A TCS score was defined as the ratio of F50 (clonal expansion) to E x V (chaos), with BLOSUM62-based TCRdist applied between CDR3 peptides within each V-J. Welch's t-statistics and random forest reduced some 510 V-J features to roughly 13, which were used in a naive Bayes classifier (R e1071). TCRdb handled the public reads itself, with Q25 trimming in fastp and clone calling in MiXCR, and kept productive beta chains. Rows with one shared CDR3 protein collapse into an entry with the most common genes and DNA. What appears here as the V and J calls and clone size reflects TCRdb's work, not the paper's. Present in this sample are approximately 640,000 distinct CDR3 sequences, about 16% of which were seen just once. The ten biggest clones cover less than 4.5% of the sample.

Sequencing was performed on blood. Here the chain combines TRBV7-2 and TRBJ2-7; TRBD2 aligns with 12 central bases. This clonotype was obtained from a woman aged 30 to 39 with Graves' hyperthyroidism. The CDR3 reads CASSQTLAGGPVEQYF. The nucleotide sequence is TGTGCCAGCAGCCAAACTCTAGCGGGAGGGCCGGTCGAGCAGTACTTC.